This is a list of T cell receptor beta chains from one sample in a study of blood T cell repertoires in COVID-19. The protocol was immunoSEQ multiplex PCR, while the TCRdb copy is restricted to in-frame clones and leaves out a portion. The table shows under 300,000 clones, with 85% to 90% occurring only once. The source material was peripheral blood. These receptors came from a man in his 60s with acute or convalescent COVID-19. Each CDR3 is given with its conserved first and last residue. Each record gives: clone size, J gene, V gene, D gene, CDR3 protein, CDR3 DNA. A D gene is named only where the DNA matches it firmly. Clone size is stated in some rows and not others, as once, few, many or a class when expanded.

>.|TRBJ1-4|TRBV6-5|TRBD1
CASRPGQEREKLFF
TGTGCCAGCAGGCCGGGACAGGAGAGGGAAAAACTGTTTTTT
>.|TRBJ2-1|TRBV5-1|.
CASSLFSGTVNEQFF
TGCGCCAGCAGCTTGTTCTCGGGAACGGTTAATGAGCAGTTCTTC
>once|TRBJ2-7|TRBV5-1|.
CASSHRLLNSANSSYEQYF
TGCGCCAGCAGCCATCGACTACTAAACTCCGCCAACTCCTCCTACGAGCAGTACTTC
>few|TRBJ2-1|TRBV15|TRBD2
CATSRVAGDYNEQFF
TGTGCCACCAGCAGAGTGGCGGGAGACTACAATGAGCAGTTCTTC
>once|TRBJ1-5|TRBV23-1|.
CASRKKTAEVDQPQHF
TGCGCCAGCAGAAAAAAGACAGCTGAGGTGGATCAGCCCCAGCATTTT
>.|TRBJ2-4|TRBV24-1|.
CATRVSEGDDIQYF
TGTGCCACCAGGGTAAGCGAAGGGGATGACATTCAGTACTTC
>.|TRBJ1-2|TRBV20-1|.
CSASRGATYGYTF
TGCAGTGCTAGTCGGGGGGCGACCTATGGCTACACCTTC
>once|TRBJ1-5|TRBV24-1|.
CATSDPRGAPGDQPQHF
TGTGCCACCAGTGATCCCCGGGGGGCACCCGGAGATCAGCCCCAGCATTTT
>.|TRBJ2-7|TRBV5-5|.
CASSFLSEQYF
TGTGCCAGCAGCTTCCTCTCCGAGCAGTACTTC
>.|TRBJ2-5|TRBV5-4|TRBD1
CASSSGQGRETQYF
TGTGCCAGCAGCTCGGGACAGGGGAGGGAGACCCAGTACTTC
>.|TRBJ1-1|TRBV24-1|TRBD1
CATSDRTGIEAFF
TGTGCCACCAGTGACCGGACAGGGATTGAAGCTTTCTTT
>.|TRBJ2-1|TRBV19|TRBD2
CASSIAGGLLYNEQFF
TGTGCCAGTAGTATAGCGGGAGGGCTTCTCTACAATGAGCAGTTCTTC
>few|TRBJ1-6|TRBV9|TRBD1
CASSVDPGGAYNSPLHF
TGTGCCAGCAGCGTAGACCCAGGGGGCGCGTATAATTCACCCCTCCACTTT
>.|TRBJ2-3|TRBV9|TRBD2
CASSPRTSGFTDTQYF
TGTGCCAGCAGCCCTCGGACTAGCGGGTTCACAGATACGCAGTATTTT
>once|TRBJ2-2|TRBV30|TRBD1
CAWSRDRGGSGELFF
TGTGCCTGGAGTAGGGACAGGGGAGGGAGCGGGGAGCTGTTTTTT
>.|TRBJ1-6|TRBV7-2|TRBD1
CASSQGQEGSPLHF
TGTGCCAGCAGCCAGGGACAGGAAGGTTCACCCCTCCACTTT
>.|TRBJ1-1|TRBV9|TRBD1
CASSAMTGMNTEAFF
TGTGCCAGCAGCGCAATGACAGGGATGAACACTGAAGCTTTCTTT
>.|TRBJ1-1|TRBV18|TRBD1
CASSPTDRGTEAFF
TGTGCCAGCTCACCCACAGACAGGGGCACTGAAGCTTTCTTT
>few|TRBJ1-6|TRBV15|TRBD1
CATSRDRGYNSPLHF
TGTGCCACCAGCAGAGACAGGGGGTATAATTCACCCCTCCACTTT
>.|TRBJ2-1|TRBV5-4|.
CASSTNRVNEQFF
TGTGCCAGCAGCACTAACAGGGTGAATGAGCAGTTCTTC
>.|TRBJ2-1|TRBV18|.
CASSPRAPSSYNEQFF
TGTGCCAGCTCACCACGAGCTCCTAGCTCCTACAATGAGCAGTTCTTC
>.|TRBJ1-6|TRBV7-9|.
CASSFLAYNSPLHF
TGTGCCAGCAGCTTTTTAGCGTATAATTCACCCCTCCACTTT
>.|TRBJ2-4|TRBV6-2/TRBV6-3|.
CASSFSALDLAKNIQYF
TGTGCCAGCAGTTTCTCTGCCCTAGACCTAGCCAAAAACATTCAGTACTTC
>.|TRBJ2-7|TRBV9|TRBD2
CASSVAAGGYYEQYF
TGTGCCAGCAGCGTAGCCGCGGGAGGGTACTACGAGCAGTACTTC
>.|TRBJ2-2|TRBV28|.
CASGGFHTGELFF
TGTGCCAGTGGGGGCTTTCACACCGGGGAGCTGTTTTTT
>.|TRBJ2-3|TRBV11-3|.
CASSVQGGSTDTQYF
TGTGCCAGCAGCGTCCAGGGTGGGAGCACAGATACGCAGTATTTT
>.|TRBJ2-7|TRBV30|.
CAWRPQGSLAYEQYF
TGTGCCTGGAGGCCCCAGGGATCATTAGCCTACGAGCAGTACTTC
>.|TRBJ2-3|TRBV5-1|TRBD2
CASSSIPGLAADTQYF
TGCGCCAGCAGCTCCATCCCGGGACTAGCAGCAGATACGCAGTATTTT
>.|TRBJ1-1|TRBV2|TRBD1
CASSGGQSLTEAFF
TGTGCCAGCAGTGGGGGACAGTCGCTAACTGAAGCTTTCTTT
>.|TRBJ2-5|TRBV4-1|TRBD2
CASSQVDGGRDRETQYF
TGCGCCAGCAGCCAAGTCGATGGCGGGAGGGATCGAGAGACCCAGTACTTC
>.|TRBJ1-3|TRBV7-8|.
CASSPPGWNTIYF
TGTGCCAGCAGCCCACCCGGTTGGAACACCATATATTTT
>.|TRBJ1-5|TRBV7-9|.
CASRADGNQPQHF
TGTGCCAGCAGAGCCGACGGGAATCAGCCCCAGCATTTT
>once|TRBJ2-5|TRBV18|.
CASRTGTARETQYF
TGTGCCAGCCGCACAGGGACGGCCCGGGAGACCCAGTACTTC
>.|TRBJ2-3|TRBV7-9|TRBD1
CASSRQGAGDTQYF
TGTGCCAGCAGCCGACAGGGGGCTGGGGATACGCAGTATTTT
>.|TRBJ2-3|TRBV27|.
CASSSPSRADTQYF
TGTGCCAGCAGTTCTCCCTCCAGGGCAGATACGCAGTATTTT
>.|TRBJ1-5|TRBV6-5|.
CASSSSPYSNQPQHF
TGTGCCAGCAGCTCTAGCCCTTATAGCAATCAGCCCCAGCATTTT
>.|TRBJ2-7|TRBV9|.
CASSVEPGVYEQYF
TGTGCCAGCAGCGTAGAACCAGGTGTCTACGAGCAGTACTTC
>.|TRBJ1-2|TRBV6-5|.
CASSPDSYGYTF
TGTGCCAGCAGCCCCGACTCCTATGGCTACACCTTC
>few|TRBJ2-5|TRBV20-1|.
CSASQGETQYF
TGCAGTGCTAGCCAGGGGGAGACCCAGTACTTC
>.|TRBJ2-1|TRBV7-9|TRBD1
CASYQEDRFYNNEQFF
TGTGCCAGCTATCAGGAGGACAGGTTCTATAACAATGAGCAGTTCTTC
>.|TRBJ1-1|TRBV27|.
CASSLGLSLTEAFF
TGTGCCAGCAGTTTAGGGCTTAGTCTCACTGAAGCTTTCTTT
>.|TRBJ1-2|TRBV9|.
CASSATINYGYTF
TGTGCCAGCAGCGCTACGATAAACTATGGCTACACCTTC
>once|TRBJ2-2|TRBV6-4|.
CASSISGNTGELFF
TGTGCCAGCAGCATTAGCGGGAACACCGGGGAGCTGTTTTTT
>.|TRBJ2-2|TRBV7-2|TRBD1
CASSFTGAHRTGELFF
TGTGCCAGCAGCTTTACAGGGGCCCATCGCACCGGGGAGCTGTTTTTT
>once|TRBJ1-1|TRBV11-3|TRBD1
CASSLNRGNTEAFF
TGTGCCAGCAGCTTGAACAGGGGGAACACTGAAGCTTTCTTT
>.|TRBJ2-7|TRBV29-1|.
CSVETGQTYEQYF
TGCAGCGTTGAGACAGGACAGACCTACGAGCAGTACTTC